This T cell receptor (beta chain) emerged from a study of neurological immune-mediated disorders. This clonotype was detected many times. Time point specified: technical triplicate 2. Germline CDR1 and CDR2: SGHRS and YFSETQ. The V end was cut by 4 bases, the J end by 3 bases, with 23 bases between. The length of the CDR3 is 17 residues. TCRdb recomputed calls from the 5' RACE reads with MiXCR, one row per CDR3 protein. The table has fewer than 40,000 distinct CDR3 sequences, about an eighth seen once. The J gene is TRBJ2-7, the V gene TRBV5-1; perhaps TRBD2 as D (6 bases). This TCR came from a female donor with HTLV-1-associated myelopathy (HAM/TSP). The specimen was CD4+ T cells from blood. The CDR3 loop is CASSPRGGAPPFYEQYF. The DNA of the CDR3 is TGCGCCAGCAGCCCGAGGGGCGGGGCGCCCCCTTTCTACGAGCAGTACTTC.